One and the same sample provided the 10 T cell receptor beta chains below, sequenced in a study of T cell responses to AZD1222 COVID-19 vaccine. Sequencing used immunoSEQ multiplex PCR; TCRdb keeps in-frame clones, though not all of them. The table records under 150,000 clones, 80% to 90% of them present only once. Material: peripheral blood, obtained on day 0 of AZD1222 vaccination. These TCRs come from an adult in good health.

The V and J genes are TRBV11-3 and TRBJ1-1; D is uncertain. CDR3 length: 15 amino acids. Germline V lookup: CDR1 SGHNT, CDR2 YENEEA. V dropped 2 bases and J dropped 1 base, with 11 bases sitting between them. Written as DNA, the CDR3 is TGTGCCAGCAGCTTACAAGGGTATGGGAACACTGAAGCTTTCTTT. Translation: CASSLQGYGNTEAFF. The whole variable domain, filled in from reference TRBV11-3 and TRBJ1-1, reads EAGVVQSPRYKIIEKKQPVAFWCNPISGHNTLYWYLQNLGQGPELLIRYENEEAVDDSQLPKDRFSAERLKGVDSTLKIQPAELGDSAVYLCASSLQGYGNTEAFFGQGTRLTVV.

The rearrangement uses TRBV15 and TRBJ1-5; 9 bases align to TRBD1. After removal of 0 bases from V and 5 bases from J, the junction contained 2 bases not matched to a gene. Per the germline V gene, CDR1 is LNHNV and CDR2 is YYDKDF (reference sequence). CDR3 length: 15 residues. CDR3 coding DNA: TGTGCCACCAGCAGAGAGGACAGGGGAGATCAGCCCCAGCATTTT. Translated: CATSREDRGDQPQHF. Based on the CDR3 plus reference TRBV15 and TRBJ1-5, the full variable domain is DAMVIQNPRYQVTQFGKPVTLSCSQTLNHNVMYWYQQKSSQAPKLLFHYYDKDFNNEADTPDNFQSRRPNTSFCFLDIRSPGLGDTAMYLCATSREDRGDQPQHFGDGTRLSIL.

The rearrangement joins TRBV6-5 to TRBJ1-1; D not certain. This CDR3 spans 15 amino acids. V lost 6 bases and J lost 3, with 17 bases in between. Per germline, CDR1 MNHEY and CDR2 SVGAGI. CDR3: CASRPLRLRDTEAFF. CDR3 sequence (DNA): TGTGCCAGCAGGCCTTTAAGGCTCCGGGACACTGAAGCTTTCTTT.

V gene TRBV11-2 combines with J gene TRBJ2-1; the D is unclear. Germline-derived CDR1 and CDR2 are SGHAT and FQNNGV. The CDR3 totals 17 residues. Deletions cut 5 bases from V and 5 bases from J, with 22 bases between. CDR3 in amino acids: CASSPSSARTLDNEQFF. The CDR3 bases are TGTGCCAGCAGCCCATCGTCAGCCCGCACGTTGGACAATGAGCAGTTCTTC.

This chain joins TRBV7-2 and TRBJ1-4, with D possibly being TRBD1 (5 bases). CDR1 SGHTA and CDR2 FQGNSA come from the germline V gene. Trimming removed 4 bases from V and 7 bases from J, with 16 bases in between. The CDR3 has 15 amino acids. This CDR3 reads CASSSRVGVSEKLFF. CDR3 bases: TGTGCCAGCAGCTCCAGGGTGGGGGTCTCTGAAAAACTGTTTTTT.

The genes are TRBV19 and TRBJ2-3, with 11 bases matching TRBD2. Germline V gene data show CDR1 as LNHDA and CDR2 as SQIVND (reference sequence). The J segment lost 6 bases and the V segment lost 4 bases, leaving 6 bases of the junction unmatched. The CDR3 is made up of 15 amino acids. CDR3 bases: TGTGCCAGTAGTAGACTAGCGGGAACACAGGATACGCAGTATTTT. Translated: CASSRLAGTQDTQYF.

The chain's CDR3 is CASSLTGELGEAFF. DNA for the CDR3: TGTGCCAGCAGCTTAACAGGGGAGCTGGGCGAAGCTTTCTTT. This chain links TRBV7-3 with TRBJ1-1; the D gene is possibly TRBD1 (5 bases). This CDR3 has 14 residues. Germline CDR1 and CDR2: SGHTA and FQGTGA. V lost 0 bases and J lost 8, with 13 bases in between. The full variable domain, completed using reference TRBV7-3 and TRBJ1-1, is GAGVSQTPSNKVTEKGKYVELRCDPISGHTALYWYRQSLGQGPEFLIYFQGTGAADDSGLPNDRFFAVRPEGSVSTLKIQRTERGDSAVYLCASSLTGELGEAFFGQGTRLTVV.

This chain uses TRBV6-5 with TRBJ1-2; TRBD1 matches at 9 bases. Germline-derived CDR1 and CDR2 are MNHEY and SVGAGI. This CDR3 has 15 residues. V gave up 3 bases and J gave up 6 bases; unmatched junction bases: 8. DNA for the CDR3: TGTGCCAGCAGTTATTGGGACAGGGCTATAGATGGCTACACCTTC. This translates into CASSYWDRAIDGYTF.

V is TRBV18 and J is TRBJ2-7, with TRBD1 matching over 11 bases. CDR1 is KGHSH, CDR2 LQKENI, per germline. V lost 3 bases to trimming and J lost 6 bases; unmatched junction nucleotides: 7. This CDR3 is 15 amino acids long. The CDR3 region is CASSPSTGTGGEQYF. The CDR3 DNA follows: TGTGCCAGCTCACCTTCCACCGGGACAGGGGGCGAGCAGTACTTC.

The CDR3, as DNA: TGTGCCAGCAGTTTAGGGGACAATGAGCAGTTCTTC. Translating it yields CASSLGDNEQFF. This sequence joins TRBV12-3 or TRBV12-4 and TRBJ2-1; D unclear. Trimming left V 1 base short and J 5 bases short, with 3 bases between. This CDR3 has 12 residues.